What follows is one T cell receptor (beta chain) and its context. This sample was taken from a study of blood T cell repertoires in COVID-19. Study at large: The study drew acute and convalescent COVID-19 samples from the United States, Italy and Spain. Sources were T cells, B-cell-depleted T cells, or PBMCs; the material itself was cDNA or gDNA.

The V gene lost 2 bases and the J gene lost 7 bases, with 6 bases spanning the gap. Germline CDR1 reads GTSNPN; CDR2 reads SVGIG (reference sequence). The CDR3 runs to 12 residues. Authors' methods: Reference gene primer amplification in the assay estimated nucleated cell counts. TCRdb's copy holds only in-frame clones and misses some; the assay was immunoSEQ multiplex PCR. The V and J calls and clone size are taken from that table; D and trimming were inferred from the DNA. Here the sample spans over 150,000 clones, about 91% being singletons. This TCR was recovered from a woman in her fifties or sixties who had recovered from COVID-19. The V call is TRBV30, the J call TRBJ1-6; D remains unclear. The sample comprised peripheral blood. CDR3 sequence (DNA): TGTGCCTGGAGTCGGAGGAATTCACCCCTCCACTTT. Translation gives CAWSRRNSPLHF.